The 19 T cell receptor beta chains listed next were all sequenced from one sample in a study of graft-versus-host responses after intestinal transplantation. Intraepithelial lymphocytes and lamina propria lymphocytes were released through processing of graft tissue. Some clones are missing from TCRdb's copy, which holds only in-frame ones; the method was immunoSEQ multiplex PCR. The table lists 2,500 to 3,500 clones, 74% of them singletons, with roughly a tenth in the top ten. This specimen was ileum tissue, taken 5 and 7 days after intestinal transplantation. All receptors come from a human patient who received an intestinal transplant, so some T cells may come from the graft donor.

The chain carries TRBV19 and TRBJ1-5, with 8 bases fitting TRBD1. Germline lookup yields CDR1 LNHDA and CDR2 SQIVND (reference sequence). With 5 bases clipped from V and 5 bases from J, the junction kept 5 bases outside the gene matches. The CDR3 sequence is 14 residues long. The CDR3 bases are TGTGCCAGTAGTGGCGGACAGGGCTATCAGCCCCAGCATTTT. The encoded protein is CASSGGQGYQPQHF.

In nucleotides, the CDR3 is TGTGCCAGCAGCGTGGGGGGGGCTGGCACTGAAGCTTTCTTT. It translates to CASSVGGAGTEAFF. The chain uses TRBV9 and TRBJ1-1; TRBD1 might be the D (6 bases). The CDR3 covers 14 residues. The germline CDR1 and CDR2 sequences are SGDLS and YYNGEE. Trimming took 2 bases from V and 4 from J, leaving 12 bases between them.

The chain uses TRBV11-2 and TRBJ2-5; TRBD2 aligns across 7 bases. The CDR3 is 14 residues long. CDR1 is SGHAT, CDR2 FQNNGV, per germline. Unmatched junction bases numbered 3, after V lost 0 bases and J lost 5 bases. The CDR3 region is CASSLELAKETQYF. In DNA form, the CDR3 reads TGTGCCAGCAGCTTAGAACTAGCGAAGGAGACCCAGTACTTC.

The CDR3 bases are TGTGCCAGCAGTGGGGCTAGAAAGGTGACTGGAAACACCATATATTTT. Its translation: CASSGARKVTGNTIYF. The V call is TRBV2, the J call TRBJ1-3; unclear D gene. The CDR3 is made up of 16 amino acids. Germline assignment: CDR1 SNHLY and CDR2 FYNNEI. V lost 4 bases and J lost 2, with 15 bases in between.

The CDR3 DNA sequence: TGCGCCAGCAGCTTGGCAGTAGCCAAAAACATTCAGTACTTC. Translation gives CASSLAVAKNIQYF. The chain employs TRBV5-1 and TRBJ2-4; no definite D call. V lost 0 bases to trimming and J lost 0 bases, with 4 bases between them. Germline CDR1 and CDR2: SGHRS and YFSETQ. The CDR3 is 14 residues long.

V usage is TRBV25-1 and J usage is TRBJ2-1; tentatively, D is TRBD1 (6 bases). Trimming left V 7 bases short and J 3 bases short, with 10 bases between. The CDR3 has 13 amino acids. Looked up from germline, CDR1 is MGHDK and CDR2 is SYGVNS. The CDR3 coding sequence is TGTGCCAGCACCAAGACAGGCTACAATGAGCAGTTCTTC. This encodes CASTKTGYNEQFF. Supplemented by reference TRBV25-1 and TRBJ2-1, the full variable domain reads EADIYQTPRYLVIGTGKKITLECSQTMGHDKMYWYQQDPGMELHLIHYSYGVNSTEKGDLSSESTVSRIRTEHFPLTLESARPSHTSQYLCASTKTGYNEQFFGPGTRLTVL.

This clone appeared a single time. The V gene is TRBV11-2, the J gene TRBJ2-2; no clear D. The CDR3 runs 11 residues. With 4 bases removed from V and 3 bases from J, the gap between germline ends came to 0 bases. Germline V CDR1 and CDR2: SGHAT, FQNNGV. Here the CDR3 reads CASSYTGELFF. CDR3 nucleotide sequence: TGTGCCAGCAGCTACACCGGGGAGCTGTTTTTT.

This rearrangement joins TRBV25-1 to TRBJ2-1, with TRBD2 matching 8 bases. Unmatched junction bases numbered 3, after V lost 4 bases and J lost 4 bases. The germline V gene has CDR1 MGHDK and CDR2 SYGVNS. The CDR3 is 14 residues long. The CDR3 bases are TGTGCCAGCAGTGGACAGCGGGAGTACAATGAGCAGTTCTTC. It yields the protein CASSGQREYNEQFF.

CDR3 protein: CASSLVRDTNQPQHF. The CDR3 nucleotides are TGTGCCAGCAGCTTAGTCCGGGACACTAATCAGCCCCAGCATTTT. The chain couples TRBV7-2 to TRBJ1-5, with TRBD1 as a possible D gene (6 bases). CDR1 is SGHTA and CDR2 is FQGNSA in the germline V gene. Trimming shortened V by 1 base and J by 4 bases, and 11 bases separated the two germline ends. The CDR3 has 15 amino acids.

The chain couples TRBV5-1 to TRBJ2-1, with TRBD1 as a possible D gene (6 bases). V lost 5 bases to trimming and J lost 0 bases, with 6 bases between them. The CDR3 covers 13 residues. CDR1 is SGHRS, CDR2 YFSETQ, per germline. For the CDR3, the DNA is TGCGCCAGCAGGGACAGCTCCTACAATGAGCAGTTCTTC. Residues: CASRDSSYNEQFF.

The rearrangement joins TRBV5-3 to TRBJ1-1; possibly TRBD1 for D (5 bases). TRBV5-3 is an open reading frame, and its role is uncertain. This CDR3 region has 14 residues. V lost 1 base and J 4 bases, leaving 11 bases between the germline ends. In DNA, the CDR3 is TGTGCCAGAAGCTTGCTACCGGGGGGCACTGAAGCTTTCTTT. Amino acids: CARSLLPGGTEAFF.

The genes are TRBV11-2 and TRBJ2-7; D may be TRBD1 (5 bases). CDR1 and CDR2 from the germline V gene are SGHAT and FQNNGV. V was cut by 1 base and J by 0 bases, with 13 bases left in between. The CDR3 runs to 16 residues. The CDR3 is CASSLGVDIYSYEQYF. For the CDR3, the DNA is TGTGCCAGCAGCTTAGGTGTGGACATATACTCCTACGAGCAGTACTTC.

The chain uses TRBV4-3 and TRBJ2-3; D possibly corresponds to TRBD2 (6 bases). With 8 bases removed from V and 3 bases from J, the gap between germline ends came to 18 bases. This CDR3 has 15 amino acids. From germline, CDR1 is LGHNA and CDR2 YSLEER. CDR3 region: CASRRDALGTDTQYF. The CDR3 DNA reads TGCGCCAGCCGGCGGGACGCGCTGGGGACAGATACGCAGTATTTT.

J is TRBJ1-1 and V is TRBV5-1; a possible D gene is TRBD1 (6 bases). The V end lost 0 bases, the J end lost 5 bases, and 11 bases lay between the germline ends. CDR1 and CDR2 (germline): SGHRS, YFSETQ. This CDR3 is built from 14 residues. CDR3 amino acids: CASSLGRGGTEAFF. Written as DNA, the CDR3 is TGCGCCAGCAGCTTGGGCAGGGGAGGTACTGAAGCTTTCTTT.

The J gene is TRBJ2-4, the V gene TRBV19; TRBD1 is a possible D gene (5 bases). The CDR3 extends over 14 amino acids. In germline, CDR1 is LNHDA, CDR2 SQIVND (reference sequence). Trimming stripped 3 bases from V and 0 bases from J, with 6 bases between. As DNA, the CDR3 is TGTGCCAGTAGTATCAGGGAAGCCAAAAACATTCAGTACTTC. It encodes CASSIREAKNIQYF.

CDR3 nucleotides: TGTGCCAGTAGTCCCGGCGGGGGGACCGGGGAGCTGTTTTTT. Protein product: CASSPGGGTGELFF. The chain is built from TRBV19 and TRBJ2-2; 8 bases line up with TRBD2. Unmatched junction bases numbered 4, after V lost 5 bases and J lost 5 bases. CDR3 size: 14 residues. Germline values: CDR1 LNHDA, CDR2 SQIVND (reference sequence).

As DNA, the CDR3 is TGTGCCAGCAGCGTAGCTGAGGGGGATAGCTATGGCTACACCTTC. This gives the protein CASSVAEGDSYGYTF. The chain employs TRBV9 and TRBJ1-2; tentative D call: TRBD1 (6 bases). Germline-derived CDR1 and CDR2 are SGDLS and YYNGEE. CDR3 length: 15 amino acids. Trimming removed 0 bases at V and 4 bases at J, with 13 bases between.

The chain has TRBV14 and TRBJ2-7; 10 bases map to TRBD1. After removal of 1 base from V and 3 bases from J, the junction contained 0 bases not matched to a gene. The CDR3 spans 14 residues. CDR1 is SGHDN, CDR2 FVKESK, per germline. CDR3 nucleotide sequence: TGTGCCAGCAGCCAAGGGACAGGGGGCTACGAGCAGTACTTC. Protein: CASSQGTGGYEQYF. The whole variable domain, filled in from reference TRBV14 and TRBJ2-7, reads EAGVTQFPSHSVIEKGQTVTLRCDPISGHDNLYWYRRVMGKEIKFLLHFVKESKQDESGMPNNRFLAERTGGTYSTLKVQPAELEDSGVYFCASSQGTGGYEQYFGPGTRLTVT.

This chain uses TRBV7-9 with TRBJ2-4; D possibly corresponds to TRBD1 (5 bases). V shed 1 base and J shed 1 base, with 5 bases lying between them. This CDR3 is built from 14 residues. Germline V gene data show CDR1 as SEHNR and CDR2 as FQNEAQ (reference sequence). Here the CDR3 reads CASSLDRAKNIQYF. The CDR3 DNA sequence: TGTGCCAGCAGCTTAGACAGGGCCAAAAACATTCAGTACTTC.